This entry is about one TCR beta chain. The antigen is unknown. The protocol was immunoSEQ multiplex PCR, while the TCRdb copy is restricted to in-frame clones and leaves out a portion. The table has about 680,000 clones, more than 70% seen once. These data are taken from a study of Ad26.COV2.S vaccination and SARS-CoV-2 variants. About the research overall: The Ad26.COV2.S arm of the COV1001 trial was where the donor was placed. Dosing was one shot or two shots 56 days apart.

The CDR3 is made up of 16 amino acids. V was trimmed by 4 bases and J by 2 bases, leaving 16 bases between them. Per the germline V gene, CDR1 is SGHNT and CDR2 is YYREEE (reference sequence). Study-wide results and limits: Vaccine and placebo recipients had comparable breadth of non-spike TCRs.

This sample's treatment: around 19 received Ad26.COV2.S at low or high dose, single or two shots; several received placebo; per-sample allocation not given. After the first vaccine or placebo injection, samples were drawn on day 63. This rearrangement joins TRBV5-4 to TRBJ1-3, with a weak D call TRBD1 (5 bases). The specimen comprised peripheral blood, sampled in a trial of Ad26.COV2.S vaccine versus placebo. The TCR was taken from a person aged 18-60 years who received the Ad26.COV2.S COVID-19 vaccine or a placebo. The CDR3 nucleotides read TGTGCCAGCAGCGCGGCAGGGAGCATCACTGGAAACACCATATATTTT. Amino acids: CASSAAGSITGNTIYF.